These 17 T cell receptor beta chains were sequenced from one sample in a study of identical twins. TCRdb fed the 5' RACE reads into MiXCR, producing one record per CDR3 protein. Here the sample spans 250,000 or so distinct CDR3 sequences, around 7% being singletons. The sample also formed part of further work on yellow fever vaccine responses in identical twins.

The sequencing sample was made of memory (CD45RO+) T cells sorted from blood. Receptors originate from a woman in her late teens or twenties in good health.

The chain links TRBV7-9 to TRBJ2-5; 12 bases fit TRBD2. Germline V CDR1 and CDR2: SEHNR, FQNEAQ (reference sequence). The CDR3 runs to 17 residues. With 2 bases clipped from V and 3 bases from J, the junction kept 7 bases outside the gene matches. The DNA for the CDR3 is TGTGCCAGCAGCTTATGGCTAGCGGGAGGGCCTAAAGAGACCCAGTACTTC. Translating gives CASSLWLAGGPKETQYF.

This clonotype has at least ten counts. The chain is built from TRBV2 and TRBJ2-3; TRBD2 matches 10 bases. V lost 6 bases, J lost 2 bases, and 5 bases stayed unmatched. Germline CDR1 and CDR2: SNHLY and FYNNEI. The CDR3 runs to 15 residues. The CDR3 nucleotides read TGTGCCAGCAGAGCACTAGCGGGACCCACAGATACGCAGTATTTT. It encodes CASRALAGPTDTQYF.

This clonotype was detected many times. The chain employs TRBV10-2 and TRBJ2-3; no firm D call. The CDR3 sequence is 14 residues long. V was clipped by 5 bases and J by 6 bases, with 15 bases between them. Per the germline V gene, CDR1 is WSHSY and CDR2 is SAAADI. In DNA, the CDR3 is TGCGCCAGCAGTCCCCTGACCCTAACCGATACGCAGTATTTT. This translates into CASSPLTLTDTQYF.

This clonotype has more than one count but fewer than ten. This chain uses TRBV3-1 with TRBJ2-1; D not resolved. CDR1 is LGHDT and CDR2 is YNNKEL in the germline V gene (reference sequence). V gave up 5 bases and J gave up 6 bases, with 8 bases separating them. This CDR3 has 12 residues. CDR3 coding DNA: TGTGCCAGCAGCAAAACCTCCAATGAGCAGTTCTTC. Residues: CASSKTSNEQFF.

This chain joins TRBV6-1 and TRBJ2-4; TRBD2 is a possible D gene (5 bases). Germline V gives CDR1 MNHNS, CDR2 SASEGT. CDR3 length: 14 residues. The V end lost 6 bases, the J end lost 0 bases, and 9 bases lay between the germline ends. CDR3 region: CASSSGIAKNIQYF. The CDR3 coding sequence is TGTGCCAGCAGCTCGGGGATAGCCAAAAACATTCAGTACTTC.

This clonotype occurred a few times. The genes are TRBV6-5 and TRBJ1-6; D ambiguous. V dropped 0 bases and J dropped 5 bases, with 11 bases sitting between them. The CDR3 runs to 16 residues. Germline V gives CDR1 MNHEY, CDR2 SVGAGI. The DNA for the CDR3 is TGTGCCAGCAGTTACTCGGCCGACCTTAATAATTCACCCCTCCACTTT. Residues: CASSYSADLNNSPLHF.

This clonotype was seen at least ten times. J is TRBJ2-1 and V is TRBV12-3 or TRBV12-4, with a weak D call TRBD2 (5 bases). CDR3 length: 13 residues. V shed 8 bases and J shed 4 bases, with 12 bases lying between them. The CDR3 loop is CASRELLYNEQFF. CDR3 nucleotides: TGTGCCAGCCGGGAACTACTATACAATGAGCAGTTCTTC.

The gene calls are TRBV19 and TRBJ1-2; D is perhaps TRBD1 (5 bases). This CDR3 is built from 15 residues. The V gene lost 3 bases and the J gene lost 0 bases, with 11 bases spanning the gap. Per the germline V gene, CDR1 is LNHDA and CDR2 is SQIVND (reference sequence). This CDR3 is CASSIRSTANYGYTF. The CDR3 bases are TGTGCCAGTAGTATTCGCTCGACAGCTAACTATGGCTACACCTTC. The full variable domain, with the rest looked up from reference TRBV19 and TRBJ1-2, is DGGITQSPKYLFRKEGQNVTLSCEQNLNHDAMYWYRQDPGQGLRLIYYSQIVNDFQKGDIAEGYSVSREKKESFPLTVTSAQKNPTAFYLCASSIRSTANYGYTFGSGTRLTVV.

This clonotype was counted ten times or more. The J gene is TRBJ2-3, the V gene TRBV7-9, with 7 bases aligning to TRBD1. J lost 4 bases, V lost 5 bases, and 3 bases had no gene match. The CDR3 contains 13 residues. CDR1 is SEHNR and CDR2 is FQNEAQ in the germline V gene (reference sequence). The CDR3 sequence: CASSTQGPDTQYF. DNA for the CDR3: TGTGCCAGCAGCACACAGGGGCCAGATACGCAGTATTTT.

This clonotype was seen more than once but under ten times. V is TRBV9 and J is TRBJ2-5; a weak D match, TRBD2 (6 bases). Trimming took off 3 bases at V and 2 bases at J, with 14 bases between the two ends. This CDR3 contains 15 residues. In germline, CDR1 is SGDLS, CDR2 YYNGEE. CDR3 in DNA: TGTGCCAGCAGCGCCCGGGACGGACTACAAGAGACCCAGTACTTC. It encodes CASSARDGLQETQYF. Drawing the rest from reference TRBV9 and TRBJ2-5, the complete variable domain is DSGVTQTPKHLITATGQRVTLRCSPRSGDLSVYWYQQSLDQGLQFLIQYYNGEERAKGNILERFSAQQFPDLHSELNLSSLELGDSALYFCASSARDGLQETQYFGPGTRLLVL.

The genes are TRBV10-3 and TRBJ1-2; D may be TRBD1 (5 bases). Per the germline V gene, CDR1 is ENHRY and CDR2 is SYGVKD. Trimming took off 4 bases at V and 0 bases at J, with 6 bases between the two ends. This CDR3 is built from 13 residues. CDR3 sequence (DNA): TGTGCCATCAGTGTGGGGGCTAACTATGGCTACACCTTC. Protein sequence: CAISVGANYGYTF.

The chain employs TRBV5-1 and TRBJ2-7; a weak D match, TRBD1 (7 bases). V was pared by 4 bases and J by 6 bases, with 20 bases between. The CDR3 covers 15 residues. The V gene's germline CDR1 is SGHRS and CDR2 YFSETQ. The CDR3: CASSPAGGTLGEQYF. DNA of the CDR3: TGCGCCAGCAGCCCGGCAGGGGGGACGCTTGGCGAGCAGTACTTC.

This clonotype occurred many times. V usage is TRBV5-1 and J usage is TRBJ2-5, with 14 bases fitting TRBD2. The CDR3 loop spans 15 amino acids. Trimming took 0 bases from V and 6 from J; bases not matched to a gene: 1. Germline V gives CDR1 SGHRS, CDR2 YFSETQ. The CDR3, as DNA: TGCGCCAGCAGCTTGGGGACTAGCGGGAGGCAGACCCAGTACTTC. Translation gives CASSLGTSGRQTQYF.

The chain joins TRBV20-1 to TRBJ2-1; D possibly matches TRBD1 or TRBD2 (5 bases each). CDR1 is DFQATT and CDR2 is SNEGSKA in the germline V gene (reference sequence). CDR3 length equals 14 residues. V was trimmed by 3 bases and J by 6 bases, leaving 15 bases between them. Written as DNA, the CDR3 is TGCAGTGCTAGTTCCCAGGGAGCCCCCAATGAGCAGTTCTTC. Translated, it gives CSASSQGAPNEQFF.

This clonotype occurred a few times. This chain links TRBV4-2 with TRBJ2-6, with 9 bases identical to TRBD1. The ends lost 0 bases at V and 0 bases at J; junction bases unmatched: 3. The CDR3 is 18 residues long. Germline V gene lookup returns CDR1 LGHNA and CDR2 YNFKEQ. CDR3 nucleotide sequence: TGTGCCAGCAGCCAAGATCTGGGACAGGGCTCTGGGGCCAACGTCCTGACTTTC. Translating gives CASSQDLGQGSGANVLTF.

This clonotype was picked up a small number of times. This rearrangement joins TRBV9 to TRBJ1-1; perhaps TRBD1 as D (6 bases). Germline V gene sequence: CDR1 SGDLS, CDR2 YYNGEE. The CDR3 extends over 14 amino acids. The V gene lost 2 bases and the J gene lost 5 bases, with 13 bases spanning the gap. The CDR3 DNA follows: TGTGCCAGCAGCGTTTTGACAGGTCGAACTGAAGCTTTCTTT. Translating gives CASSVLTGRTEAFF.

The chain uses TRBV6-6 and TRBJ2-3, with D hard to call. Trimming left V 6 bases short and J 5 bases short, with 12 bases between. This CDR3 is built from 13 residues. Germline values: CDR1 MNHNY, CDR2 SVGAGI (reference sequence). The CDR3 DNA reads as TGTGCCAGCAGCCCGCCGTCCGGAGATACGCAGTATTTT. It specifies CASSPPSGDTQYF.